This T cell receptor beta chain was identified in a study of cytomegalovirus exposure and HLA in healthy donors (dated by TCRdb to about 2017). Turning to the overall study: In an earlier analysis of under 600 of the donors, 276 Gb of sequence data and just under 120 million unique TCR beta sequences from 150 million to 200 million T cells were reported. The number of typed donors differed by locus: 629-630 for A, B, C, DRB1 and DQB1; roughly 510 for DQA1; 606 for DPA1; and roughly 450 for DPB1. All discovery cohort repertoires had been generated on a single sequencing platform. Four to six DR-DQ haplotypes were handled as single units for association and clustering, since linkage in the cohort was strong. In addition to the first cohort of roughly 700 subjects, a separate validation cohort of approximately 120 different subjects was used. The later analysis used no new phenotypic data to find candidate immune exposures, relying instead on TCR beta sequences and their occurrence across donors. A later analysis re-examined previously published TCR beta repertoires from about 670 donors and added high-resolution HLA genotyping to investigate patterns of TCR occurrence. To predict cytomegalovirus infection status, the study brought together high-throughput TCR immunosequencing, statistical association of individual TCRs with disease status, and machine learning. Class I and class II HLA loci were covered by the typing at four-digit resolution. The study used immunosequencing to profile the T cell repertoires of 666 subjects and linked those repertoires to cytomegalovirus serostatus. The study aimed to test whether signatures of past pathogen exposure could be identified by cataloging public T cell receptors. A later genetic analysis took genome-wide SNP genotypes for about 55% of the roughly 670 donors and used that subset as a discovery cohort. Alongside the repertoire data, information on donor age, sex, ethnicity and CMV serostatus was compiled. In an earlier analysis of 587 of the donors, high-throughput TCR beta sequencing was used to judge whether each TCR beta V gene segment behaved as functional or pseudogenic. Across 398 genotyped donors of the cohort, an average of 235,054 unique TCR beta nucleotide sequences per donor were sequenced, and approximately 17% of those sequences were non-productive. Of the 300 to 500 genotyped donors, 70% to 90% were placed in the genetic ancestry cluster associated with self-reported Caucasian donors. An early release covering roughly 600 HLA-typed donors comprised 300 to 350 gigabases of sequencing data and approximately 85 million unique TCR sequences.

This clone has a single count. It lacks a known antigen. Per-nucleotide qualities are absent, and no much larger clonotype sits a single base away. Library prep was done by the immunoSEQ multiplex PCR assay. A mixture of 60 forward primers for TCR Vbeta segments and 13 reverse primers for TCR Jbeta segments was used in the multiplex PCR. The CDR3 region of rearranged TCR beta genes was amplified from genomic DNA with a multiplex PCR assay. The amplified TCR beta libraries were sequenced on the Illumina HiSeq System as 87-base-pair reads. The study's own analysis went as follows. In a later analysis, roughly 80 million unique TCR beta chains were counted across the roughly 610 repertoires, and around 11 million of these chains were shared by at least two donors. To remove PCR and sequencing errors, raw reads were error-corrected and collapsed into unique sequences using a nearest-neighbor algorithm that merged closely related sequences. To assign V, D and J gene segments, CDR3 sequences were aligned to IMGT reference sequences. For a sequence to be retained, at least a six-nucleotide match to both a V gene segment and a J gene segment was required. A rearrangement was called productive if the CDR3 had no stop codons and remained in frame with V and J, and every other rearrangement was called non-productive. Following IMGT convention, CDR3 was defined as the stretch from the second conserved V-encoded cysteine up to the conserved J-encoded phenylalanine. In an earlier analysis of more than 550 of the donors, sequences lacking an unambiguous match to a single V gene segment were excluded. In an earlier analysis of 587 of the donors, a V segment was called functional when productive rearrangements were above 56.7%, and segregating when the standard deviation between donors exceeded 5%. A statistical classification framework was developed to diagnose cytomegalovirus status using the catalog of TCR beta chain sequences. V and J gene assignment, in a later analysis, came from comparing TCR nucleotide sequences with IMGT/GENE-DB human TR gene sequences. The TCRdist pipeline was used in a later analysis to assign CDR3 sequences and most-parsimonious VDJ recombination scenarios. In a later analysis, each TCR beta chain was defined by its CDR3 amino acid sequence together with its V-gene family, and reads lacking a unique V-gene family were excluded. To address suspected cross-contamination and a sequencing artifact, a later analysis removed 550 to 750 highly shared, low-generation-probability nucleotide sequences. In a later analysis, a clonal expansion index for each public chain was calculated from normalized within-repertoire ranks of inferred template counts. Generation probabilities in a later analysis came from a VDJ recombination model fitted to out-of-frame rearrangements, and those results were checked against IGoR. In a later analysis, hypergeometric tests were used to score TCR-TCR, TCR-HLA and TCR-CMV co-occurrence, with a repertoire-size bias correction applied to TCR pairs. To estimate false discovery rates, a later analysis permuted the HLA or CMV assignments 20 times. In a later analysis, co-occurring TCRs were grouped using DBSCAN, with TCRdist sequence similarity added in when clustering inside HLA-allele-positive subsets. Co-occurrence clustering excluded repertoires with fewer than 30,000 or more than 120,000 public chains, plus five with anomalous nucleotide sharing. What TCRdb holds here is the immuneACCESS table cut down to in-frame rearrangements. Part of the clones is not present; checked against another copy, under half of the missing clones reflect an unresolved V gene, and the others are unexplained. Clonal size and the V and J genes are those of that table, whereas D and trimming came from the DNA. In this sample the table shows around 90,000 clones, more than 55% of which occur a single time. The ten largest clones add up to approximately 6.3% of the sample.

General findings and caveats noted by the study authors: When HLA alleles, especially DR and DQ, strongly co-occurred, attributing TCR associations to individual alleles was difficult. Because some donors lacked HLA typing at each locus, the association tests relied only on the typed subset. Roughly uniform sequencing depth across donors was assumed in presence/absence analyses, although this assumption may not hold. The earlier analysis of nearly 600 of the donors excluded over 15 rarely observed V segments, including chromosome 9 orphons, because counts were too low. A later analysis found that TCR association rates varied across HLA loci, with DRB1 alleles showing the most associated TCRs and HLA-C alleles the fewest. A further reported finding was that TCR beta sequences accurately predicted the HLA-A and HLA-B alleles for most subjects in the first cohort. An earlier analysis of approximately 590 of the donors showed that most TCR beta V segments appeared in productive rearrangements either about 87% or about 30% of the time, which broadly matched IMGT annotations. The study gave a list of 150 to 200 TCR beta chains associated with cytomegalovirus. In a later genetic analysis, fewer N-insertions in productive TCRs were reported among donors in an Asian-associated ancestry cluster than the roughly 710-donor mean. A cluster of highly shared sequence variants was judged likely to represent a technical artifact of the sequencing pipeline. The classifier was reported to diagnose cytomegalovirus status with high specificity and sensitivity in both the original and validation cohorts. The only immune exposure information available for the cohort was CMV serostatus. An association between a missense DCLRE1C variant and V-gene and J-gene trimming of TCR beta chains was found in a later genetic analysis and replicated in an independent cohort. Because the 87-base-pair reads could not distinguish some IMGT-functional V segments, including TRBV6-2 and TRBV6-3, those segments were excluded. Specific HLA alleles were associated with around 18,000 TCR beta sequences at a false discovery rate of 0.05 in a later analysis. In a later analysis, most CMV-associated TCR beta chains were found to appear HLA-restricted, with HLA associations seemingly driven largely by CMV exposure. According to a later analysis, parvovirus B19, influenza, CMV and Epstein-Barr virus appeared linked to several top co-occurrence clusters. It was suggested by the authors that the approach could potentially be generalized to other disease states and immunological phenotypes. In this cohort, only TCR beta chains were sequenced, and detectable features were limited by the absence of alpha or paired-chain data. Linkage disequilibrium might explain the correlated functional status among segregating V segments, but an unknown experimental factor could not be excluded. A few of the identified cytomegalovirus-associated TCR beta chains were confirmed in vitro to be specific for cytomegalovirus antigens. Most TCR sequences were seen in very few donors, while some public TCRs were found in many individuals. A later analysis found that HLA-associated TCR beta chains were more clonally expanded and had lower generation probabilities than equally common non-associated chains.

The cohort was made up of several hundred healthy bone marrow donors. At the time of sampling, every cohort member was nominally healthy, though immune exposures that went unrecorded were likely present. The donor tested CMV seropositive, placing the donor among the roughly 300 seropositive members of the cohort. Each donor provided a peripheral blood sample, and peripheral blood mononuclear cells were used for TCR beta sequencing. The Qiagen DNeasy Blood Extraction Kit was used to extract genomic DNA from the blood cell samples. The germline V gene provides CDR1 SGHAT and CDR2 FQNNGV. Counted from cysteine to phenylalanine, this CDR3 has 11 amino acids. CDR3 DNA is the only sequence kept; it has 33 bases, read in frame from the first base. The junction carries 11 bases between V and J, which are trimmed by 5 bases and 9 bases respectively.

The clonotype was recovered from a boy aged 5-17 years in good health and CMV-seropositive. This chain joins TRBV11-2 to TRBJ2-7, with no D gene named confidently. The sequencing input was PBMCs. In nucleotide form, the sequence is TGTGCCAGCAGCCCAGGTTGGATGCAGTACTTC. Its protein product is CASSPGWMQYF.